This T cell receptor beta chain is from a study of T cell responses to AZD1222 COVID-19 vaccine. About this clone itself: Its antigen is as yet unknown.

The CDR3 has 12 amino acids. V was clipped by 11 bases and J by 8 bases, with 18 bases between them. Germline V CDR1 and CDR2: MNHEY, SVGAGI. Broader study findings: Clonal diversity was possibly underestimated; the donors were predominantly white British and more often female.

Data came from immunoSEQ multiplex PCR; TCRdb stores just in-frame clones and leaves some out. Of about 130,000 clones listed, over 85% are singletons. The rearrangement joins TRBV6-5 to TRBJ1-1, with D unresolved. The sequenced sample was peripheral blood, obtained 28 days after the second AZD1222 dose. The receptor comes from an adult who received the AZD1222 COVID-19 vaccine. The CDR3 DNA is TGTGCCCCCCGCTCGAAGGGCGCCGAAGCTTTCTTT. Its protein product is CAPRSKGAEAFF.